This T cell receptor (beta chain) derives from a study of T cells in Graves' hyperthyroidism and ophthalmopathy (dated by TCRdb to about 2019). About the full investigation: Peripheral blood samples were taken at initial diagnosis, before any treatment was given. TCR V-J signatures able to tell the groups apart were searched for in a discovery cohort of some 97 patients, of whom roughly 42 had Graves' ophthalmopathy and 57 had stable Graves' hyperthyroidism. Prospective prediction of ophthalmopathy was tested in an independent validation cohort of approximately 19 hyperthyroidism patients and around 16 patients who later progressed to ophthalmopathy. The 100 discovery patients were divided at random into training and test sets in a 7:3 ratio. Thyroid tissue and blood T-cell repertoires from six Graves' hyperthyroidism patients were also compared in the study. Following sampling, methimazole starting at 30 mg daily was given to hyperthyroidism patients, and high-dose intravenous methylprednisolone was given to ophthalmopathy patients. The paper reports TCR Vbeta CDR3 sequencing of more than 120 peripheral blood samples: under 45 ophthalmopathy, under 85 hyperthyroidism and approximately 17 progressor patients. Study-level results and caveats: In validation, the model predicted progression to ophthalmopathy a median of about 5.9 months before onset, with about 64% sensitivity and around 76% specificity. Most expanded thyroid clonotypes (frequency above 0.001) were also detected in blood, a finding suggesting that blood repertoires may reflect thyroid immune responses. A model built on a 13 V-J signature distinguished ophthalmopathy from stable hyperthyroidism, reaching around 87% sensitivity and around 81% specificity in cross-validation and 80%/75% in testing. Sample size was not statistically predetermined, and blinding of investigators to group allocation was not performed.

Stable Graves' hyperthyroidism was defined as no progression to ophthalmopathy during 18 months of follow-up. The hyperthyroidism patients were between 18 and 65 years old and newly diagnosed, with a disease duration of less than 2 months. Exclusion was applied to patients with uncontrolled infections, other autoimmune diseases, pregnancy or lactation. Diagnoses were established on the basis of clinical symptoms, serum thyroxine and TRAb, thyroid ultrasound, and orbital computed tomography. Ficoll-Paque density gradient centrifugation was used to isolate PBMCs from about 10 ml of fresh peripheral blood. Total RNA was extracted with Trizol reagent, and quality was checked on an Agilent 2100 Bioanalyzer. The sample holds a few counts of this clonotype. Its antigen specificity is not known. Per-nucleotide qualities are absent, and no much larger clonotype sits a single base away. According to the germline V gene, CDR1 reads MNHNS and CDR2 reads SASEGT. Inclusive of the bounding cysteine and phenylalanine, the CDR3 is 15 residues long. Solely the CDR3 DNA is kept, with 45 bases framed from the first base. Trimming accounts for 7 bases at V and 4 bases at J, while the number of junction bases matched to no gene is 9.

Amplification of TCR beta CDR3 regions was carried out from RNA transcripts. For the first round of RT-PCR on the TCR CDR3, the HTBI primer set was used together with the Qiagen OneStep RT-PCR kit. Libraries were constructed in a second round of multiplex PCR, after which size selection and purification were performed. The libraries were sequenced on an Illumina HiSeq2000 using paired-end 100 bp reads. The authors' pipeline ran thus. SOAPnuke was used to process the raw data, with reads discarded if the reads contained adapters or uncalled bases, had a mean Phred below 15, or lacked an exact constant-primer or identifier match. High-quality paired reads were merged using COPE v1.2.5, and each unique nucleotide sequence was defined as a clonotype. Clonotypes were aligned to IMGT TRBV, TRBD and TRBJ reference segments using MiTCR v1.1. Analysis was restricted to V-J combinations with a frequency above 0.0001, which covered 99.2% of repertoires. The TCS score was defined as the ratio of F50 (clonal expansion) to E x V (chaos), calculated using BLOSUM62-based TCRdist between CDR3 peptides within each V-J. Welch's t-statistics and random forest reduced 500 to 650 V-J features to 10 to 15, which were used in a naive Bayes classifier (R e1071). TCRdb itself trimmed the public reads at Q25 with fastp, ran MiXCR and retained productive beta chains. Duplicate CDR3 protein sequences are folded into a single record with the most common DNA and genes. The V and J calls were determined by TCRdb, not by the authors. Here the sample has approximately 400,000 distinct CDR3 sequences; less than 20% occur a single time. The ten largest clones add up to roughly 7.4% of the sample.

Source material: blood. The receptor was derived from a woman between 18 and 29 years old with Graves' hyperthyroidism. The chain is assembled from TRBV6-1 and TRBJ2-7, and 11 bases in between align with TRBD1. Read as DNA, the sequence is TGTGCCAGCATCCGGACAGGGGGCGCCGCTTACGAGCAGTACTTC. This translates into CASIRTGGAAYEQYF.